This record covers a single T cell receptor beta chain. V shed 5 bases, J shed 10 bases, and the junction held 5 bases outside the gene matches. The CDR3 sequence is 13 residues long. Sequencing used immunoSEQ multiplex PCR; TCRdb keeps in-frame clones, though not all of them. Of fewer than 110,000 clones listed, about 85% are singletons. The record originates from a study of blood T cell repertoires in COVID-19. The wider study: The samples span acute and convalescent COVID-19 from the United States, Italy and Spain.

The chain is built from TRBV12-3 or TRBV12-4 and TRBJ1-6, with TRBD1 identical over 7 bases. Sequenced input: peripheral blood. This TCR derives from a man aged 50 to 59 in a cohort sampled during active COVID-19. The CDR3 region is CASSQGVLSPLHF. The DNA for the CDR3 is TGTGCCAGCAGTCAGGGGGTATTATCACCCCTCCACTTT.